This entry is about one TCR beta chain. This specimen belongs to a study of T cell responses to AZD1222 COVID-19 vaccine. Clones were sequenced by immunoSEQ multiplex PCR, and TCRdb holds only the in-frame ones, with some missing. Of about 81,000 clones listed, under 95% are singletons. V lost 3 bases and J lost 2, with 19 bases in between. The CDR3 runs 17 residues. Germline V CDR1 and CDR2: SGDLS, YYNGEE. V and J are TRBV9 and TRBJ2-3; a possible D gene is TRBD1 (5 bases). The receptor's source is an adult who received the AZD1222 COVID-19 vaccine. Here the sequenced sample was peripheral blood, taken 28 days after the second AZD1222 dose. CDR3 coding DNA: TGTGCCAGCAGCGATTGGACACACGAGGACACCACAGATACGCAGTATTTT. As protein: CASSDWTHEDTTDTQYF.